These T cell receptor beta chains were read from a single sample in a study of control samples from healthy donors and cancer patients. The method was immunoSEQ multiplex PCR; TCRdb's version includes in-frame clones alone and lacks a portion of them. The table records some 130,000 clones, less than 95% of them present only once. Sequenced material: blood. The receptors shown here come from a man aged 25-40 years in good health. The CDR3 runs from the conserved cysteine through the conserved F or W. D genes are given only for firm matches. Not every row has a clone size; where given, it reads once, few, many or a size class.

J gene: TRBJ2-1
D gene: TRBD2
V gene: TRBV7-2
clone size: -
CDR3 DNA: TGTGCCAGCAGCTTATGGCCCCTTAGTAGCGGGGCTTACAATGAGCAGTTCTTC
CDR3 protein: CASSLWPLSSGAYNEQFF

J gene: TRBJ2-1
D gene: TRBD2
V gene: TRBV5-8
clone size: -
CDR3 DNA: TGTGCCAGCGACCCGGAGCGGGGTAGCTCCTACAATGAGCAGTTCTTC
CDR3 protein: CASDPERGSSYNEQFF

J gene: TRBJ2-1
D gene: TRBD2
V gene: TRBV5-5
clone size: -
CDR3 DNA: TGTGCCAGCAGCTGGAGCGGGGGGGCTTCGGGCAATGAGCAGTTCTTC
CDR3 protein: CASSWSGGASGNEQFF

J gene: TRBJ1-1
D gene: -
V gene: TRBV10-2
clone size: -
CDR3 DNA: TGCGCCAGCAGGCAGGGAATCACTGAAGCTTTCTTT
CDR3 protein: CASRQGITEAFF

J gene: TRBJ1-1
D gene: -
V gene: TRBV28
clone size: -
CDR3 DNA: TGTGCCAGCCTGGGGGGGTTGAACACTGAAGCTTTCTTT
CDR3 protein: CASLGGLNTEAFF

J gene: TRBJ2-2
D gene: -
V gene: TRBV7-6
clone size: -
CDR3 DNA: TGTGCCAGCAGCTTAGGGTACACCGGGGAGCTGTTTTTT
CDR3 protein: CASSLGYTGELFF

J gene: TRBJ2-1
D gene: -
V gene: TRBV10-3
clone size: once
CDR3 DNA: TGTGCCATCAGCTGGGGGACTGAGCAGTTCTTC
CDR3 protein: CAISWGTEQFF

J gene: TRBJ1-3
D gene: TRBD1
V gene: TRBV7-2
clone size: -
CDR3 DNA: TGTGCCAGCAGCTTCGCCGCAGGGGGCACCTCAAACTCTGGAAACACCATATATTTT
CDR3 protein: CASSFAAGGTSNSGNTIYF

J gene: TRBJ1-3
D gene: -
V gene: TRBV7-2
clone size: -
CDR3 DNA: TGTGCCAGCCTAACAGGGTTTGGAAACACCATATATTTT
CDR3 protein: CASLTGFGNTIYF

J gene: TRBJ2-7
D gene: TRBD2
V gene: TRBV18
clone size: -
CDR3 DNA: TGTGCCAGCTCACCACTCTCAGCGGGGATCTCCTACGAGCAGTACTTC
CDR3 protein: CASSPLSAGISYEQYF

J gene: TRBJ2-5
D gene: -
V gene: TRBV5-4
clone size: -
CDR3 DNA: TGTGCCAGCAGCAGCGGTGTGACAGTCCAAGAGACCCAGTACTTC
CDR3 protein: CASSSGVTVQETQYF

J gene: TRBJ2-7
D gene: -
V gene: TRBV7-9
clone size: once
CDR3 DNA: TGTGCCAGCAGCTTTCCCTACCAGGGTTCCTACGAGCAGTACTTC
CDR3 protein: CASSFPYQGSYEQYF

J gene: TRBJ2-5
D gene: -
V gene: TRBV4-1
clone size: -
CDR3 DNA: TGCGCCAGCAGCCCCCAGGGACGCCGGGAGACCCAGTACTTC
CDR3 protein: CASSPQGRRETQYF

J gene: TRBJ1-4
D gene: -
V gene: TRBV25-1
clone size: -
CDR3 DNA: TGTGCCAGCAGTGACTCGGGGGCTGGTGAAAAACTGTTTTTT
CDR3 protein: CASSDSGAGEKLFF

J gene: TRBJ1-6
D gene: TRBD1
V gene: TRBV19
clone size: -
CDR3 DNA: TGTGCCAGTAGAAAAGACAGGGAAGAGTCACCCCTCCACTTT
CDR3 protein: CASRKDREESPLHF

J gene: TRBJ1-1
D gene: -
V gene: TRBV7-2
clone size: -
CDR3 DNA: TGTGCCAGCAGCTTAGCACCTACCAACACTGAAGCTTTCTTT
CDR3 protein: CASSLAPTNTEAFF

J gene: TRBJ1-4
D gene: -
V gene: TRBV12-3/TRBV12-4
clone size: -
CDR3 DNA: TGTGCCAGCAGTTTTAGGACAGAAGAAAAACTGTTTTTT
CDR3 protein: CASSFRTEEKLFF

J gene: TRBJ1-1
D gene: -
V gene: TRBV4-1
clone size: -
CDR3 DNA: TGCGCCAGCAGCCATGAGGGGAGGAACACTGAAGCTTTCTTT
CDR3 protein: CASSHEGRNTEAFF

J gene: TRBJ1-4
D gene: TRBD1
V gene: TRBV5-1
clone size: -
CDR3 DNA: TGCGCCAGCAGCCCCCGGACAGGAGAAAATGAAAAACTGTTTTTT
CDR3 protein: CASSPRTGENEKLFF

J gene: TRBJ1-6
D gene: TRBD1
V gene: TRBV5-6
clone size: -
CDR3 DNA: TGTGCCAGCAGCACCGGGACAGTTAATTCACCCCTCCACTTT
CDR3 protein: CASSTGTVNSPLHF

J gene: TRBJ2-2
D gene: TRBD1
V gene: TRBV7-2
clone size: -
CDR3 DNA: TGTGCCAGCAGGGACAGGGGAAACACCGGGGAGCTGTTTTTT
CDR3 protein: CASRDRGNTGELFF

J gene: TRBJ2-3
D gene: -
V gene: TRBV21-1
clone size: -
CDR3 DNA: TGTGCCAGCAGCAAAGTGGCTAGCGGGGTAGATACGCAGTATTTT
CDR3 protein: CASSKVASGVDTQYF

J gene: TRBJ2-7
D gene: TRBD1
V gene: TRBV27
clone size: -
CDR3 DNA: TGTGCCAGCAGTTTACGGGGACAGGGCCCTAGGGGCTACGAGCAGTACTTC
CDR3 protein: CASSLRGQGPRGYEQYF

J gene: TRBJ2-2
D gene: -
V gene: TRBV6-2/TRBV6-3
clone size: -
CDR3 DNA: TGTGCCAGCAGTTACCCCGGGGGTACCGGGGAGCTGTTTTTT
CDR3 protein: CASSYPGGTGELFF

J gene: TRBJ2-7
D gene: TRBD1
V gene: TRBV10-3
clone size: once
CDR3 DNA: TGTGCCACCACCGGGACAGGGTTGTACGAGCAGTACTTC
CDR3 protein: CATTGTGLYEQYF

J gene: TRBJ2-7
D gene: TRBD2
V gene: TRBV5-6
clone size: -
CDR3 DNA: TGTGCCAGCAGCCCCGGGGGACTACCTTCCTACGAGCAGTACTTC
CDR3 protein: CASSPGGLPSYEQYF

J gene: TRBJ2-5
D gene: TRBD2
V gene: TRBV3-1/TRBV3-2
clone size: few
CDR3 DNA: TGTGCCAGCAGTCCGGGGGGTAGCGGGGGGCCGGAGACCCAGTACTTC
CDR3 protein: CASSPGGSGGPETQYF

J gene: TRBJ2-3
D gene: -
V gene: TRBV18
clone size: -
CDR3 DNA: TGTGCCAGCTCACCAATGGGGGCAGGGAATCCAGATACGCAGTATTTT
CDR3 protein: CASSPMGAGNPDTQYF

J gene: TRBJ2-5
D gene: -
V gene: TRBV15
clone size: -
CDR3 DNA: TGTGCCACCAGCAGAGTGGCAGTAGGTCAAGAGACCCAGTACTTC
CDR3 protein: CATSRVAVGQETQYF

J gene: TRBJ1-5
D gene: -
V gene: TRBV4-3
clone size: -
CDR3 DNA: TGCGCCAGCAGCCAAGACCCCGGGATGCCCCAGCATTTT
CDR3 protein: CASSQDPGMPQHF

J gene: TRBJ2-1
D gene: TRBD2
V gene: TRBV3-1/TRBV3-2
clone size: -
CDR3 DNA: TGTGCCAGCAGCCCTAGCGGGGGCTCCTACAATGAGCAGTTCTTC
CDR3 protein: CASSPSGGSYNEQFF

J gene: TRBJ1-3
D gene: -
V gene: TRBV15
clone size: -
CDR3 DNA: TGTGCCACCAGCAGAGTGGGGACCACCATATATTTT
CDR3 protein: CATSRVGTTIYF

J gene: TRBJ1-2
D gene: -
V gene: TRBV19
clone size: -
CDR3 DNA: TGTGCCAGTACCCGCTCAGGGGTAAGTGGCTACACCTTC
CDR3 protein: CASTRSGVSGYTF

J gene: TRBJ1-3
D gene: -
V gene: TRBV29-1
clone size: -
CDR3 DNA: TGCAGCGTTGAAGTGCCAGGGTATGGAAACACCATATATTTT
CDR3 protein: CSVEVPGYGNTIYF

J gene: TRBJ2-5
D gene: -
V gene: TRBV5-1
clone size: -
CDR3 DNA: TGCGCCAGCAGCTTGGGGCGGACAAGTCGAGAGACCCAGTACTTC
CDR3 protein: CASSLGRTSRETQYF

J gene: TRBJ1-5
D gene: -
V gene: TRBV12-5
clone size: once
CDR3 DNA: TGTGCTAGTGGTTCTAATCAGCCCCAGCATTTT
CDR3 protein: CASGSNQPQHF

J gene: TRBJ2-1
D gene: TRBD2
V gene: TRBV4-1
clone size: -
CDR3 DNA: TGCGCCAGCAGCCCTAACAAAGGTGGTAGCGGGGCCAACAATGAGCAGTTCTTC
CDR3 protein: CASSPNKGGSGANNEQFF

J gene: TRBJ1-2
D gene: TRBD1
V gene: TRBV9
clone size: -
CDR3 DNA: TGTGCCAGCAGCGGTCCAGGGGGTAGGTCTAACTATGGCTACACCTTC
CDR3 protein: CASSGPGGRSNYGYTF

J gene: TRBJ2-6
D gene: -
V gene: TRBV7-8
clone size: -
CDR3 DNA: TGTGCCAGCAGCCCAACTCGGCGGGGACTGGCTGGGGCCAACGTCCTGACTTTC
CDR3 protein: CASSPTRRGLAGANVLTF

J gene: TRBJ1-3
D gene: -
V gene: TRBV11-2
clone size: -
CDR3 DNA: TGTGCCAGCAGCCCTCGGGGGATTTGGTCTGGAAACACCATATATTTT
CDR3 protein: CASSPRGIWSGNTIYF

J gene: TRBJ1-5
D gene: -
V gene: TRBV7-9
clone size: -
CDR3 DNA: TGTGCCAGCAGCTTAGTGGGTCAGCCCCAGCATTTT
CDR3 protein: CASSLVGQPQHF

J gene: TRBJ1-2
D gene: -
V gene: TRBV30
clone size: -
CDR3 DNA: TGTGCCTGGGCCGACGGGATCTATGGCTACACCTTC
CDR3 protein: CAWADGIYGYTF

J gene: TRBJ1-3
D gene: -
V gene: TRBV7-2
clone size: -
CDR3 DNA: TGTGCCAGCAGCTTAGTAGTAGGTTCAAGAAACACCATATATTTT
CDR3 protein: CASSLVVGSRNTIYF

J gene: TRBJ1-2
D gene: TRBD1
V gene: TRBV7-2
clone size: -
CDR3 DNA: TGTGCCAGCAGCTCACAGGGGAACTATGGCTACACCTTC
CDR3 protein: CASSSQGNYGYTF

J gene: TRBJ1-6
D gene: -
V gene: TRBV28
clone size: -
CDR3 DNA: TGTGCCAGCAGCCTGAGGAGTGGATATAATTCACCCCTCCACTTT
CDR3 protein: CASSLRSGYNSPLHF

J gene: TRBJ1-4
D gene: -
V gene: TRBV11-2
clone size: few
CDR3 DNA: TGTGCCAGCCGGGCGGGGCCCCGACAAAATGAAAAACTGTTTTTT
CDR3 protein: CASRAGPRQNEKLFF

J gene: TRBJ2-4
D gene: -
V gene: TRBV11-2
clone size: few
CDR3 DNA: TGTGCCAGCAGCCCTCCCGGGAGTCTGAACATTCAGTACTTC
CDR3 protein: CASSPPGSLNIQYF

J gene: TRBJ1-5
D gene: -
V gene: TRBV5-1
clone size: -
CDR3 DNA: TGCGCCAGCAGCTTGGTGCAGGGGAATCAGCCCCAGCATTTT
CDR3 protein: CASSLVQGNQPQHF

J gene: TRBJ2-5
D gene: TRBD2
V gene: TRBV9
clone size: -
CDR3 DNA: TGTGCCAGCAGCGTGGGACTAGCGGGGGTTGAGACCCAGTACTTC
CDR3 protein: CASSVGLAGVETQYF

J gene: TRBJ1-1
D gene: TRBD1
V gene: TRBV27
clone size: -
CDR3 DNA: TGTGCCAGCAGGCCTGACAGGGGCACTAGGTGGGAGATGCCTGAAGCTTTCTTT
CDR3 protein: CASRPDRGTRWEMPEAFF

J gene: TRBJ1-1
D gene: TRBD1
V gene: TRBV7-9
clone size: -
CDR3 DNA: TGTGCCAGCAGCTTAGGACAGGGTAACACTGAAGCTTTCTTT
CDR3 protein: CASSLGQGNTEAFF

J gene: TRBJ2-2
D gene: -
V gene: TRBV5-5
clone size: medium-sized
CDR3 DNA: TGTGCCAGCAGCTTGGGGGTGAAGGCCGGGGAGCTGTTTTTT
CDR3 protein: CASSLGVKAGELFF

J gene: TRBJ1-1
D gene: -
V gene: TRBV7-9
clone size: -
CDR3 DNA: TGTGCCAGCAGCCTAAAGAGTACTGAAGCTTTCTTT
CDR3 protein: CASSLKSTEAFF

J gene: TRBJ2-7
D gene: -
V gene: TRBV19
clone size: -
CDR3 DNA: TGTGCCAGTAGTATCCTATCCGACGCAGCCTACGAGCAGTACTTC
CDR3 protein: CASSILSDAAYEQYF

J gene: TRBJ2-1
D gene: TRBD1
V gene: TRBV12-5
clone size: -
CDR3 DNA: TGTGCTAGTGGTTTGACCTCCGCCGGGACAGGGGGAGGCAATGAGCAGTTCTTC
CDR3 protein: CASGLTSAGTGGGNEQFF

J gene: TRBJ1-1
D gene: TRBD1
V gene: TRBV27
clone size: -
CDR3 DNA: TGTGCCAGCAGTTTAATAACAGGGGCTGAAGCTTTCTTT
CDR3 protein: CASSLITGAEAFF

J gene: TRBJ1-5
D gene: -
V gene: TRBV29-1
clone size: few
CDR3 DNA: TGCAGCGTTGGTGACCGAACAAGGCAGCCCCAGCATTTT
CDR3 protein: CSVGDRTRQPQHF

J gene: TRBJ2-1
D gene: -
V gene: TRBV19
clone size: -
CDR3 DNA: TGTGCCAGTAGTATCTCCGGGACTGGGTTTACGGGTTTCTACAATGAGCAGTTCTTC
CDR3 protein: CASSISGTGFTGFYNEQFF

J gene: TRBJ2-3
D gene: TRBD2
V gene: TRBV6-4
clone size: once
CDR3 DNA: TGTGCCAGCAGTGATGGTGGGGGGGACACAGATACGCAGTATTTT
CDR3 protein: CASSDGGGDTDTQYF